This TCR beta chain originates from a study of T cells in Graves' hyperthyroidism and ophthalmopathy. V was trimmed by 6 bases and J by 7 bases, leaving 19 bases between them. CDR3 size: 15 residues. Per the germline V gene, CDR1 is MNHEY and CDR2 is SVGEGT. TCR beta CDR3 sequences were amplified from RNA transcripts. First-round RT-PCR targeting the TCR CDR3 was performed with the HTBI primer set. TCRdb passed the multiplex PCR reads through MiXCR, listing each CDR3 protein once. The sample has around 690,000 distinct CDR3 sequences, 20% to 25% seen once; the top ten hold 34%. This clonotype occurred a few times. The antigen remains unidentified. General observations from the study: From stable hyperthyroidism, ophthalmopathy was set apart by a 13 V-J model. Most thyroid clonotypes expanded above 0.001 were also detected in blood.

Material for sequencing was blood. V is TRBV6-2 or TRBV6-3 and J is TRBJ2-1, with D possibly matching TRBD1 (6 bases). This receptor was taken from a young man with Graves' ophthalmopathy. CDR3 residues: CASSHGTPSGNEQFF. CDR3 sequence (DNA): TGTGCCAGCAGCCACGGGACACCCTCGGGGAATGAGCAGTTCTTC.